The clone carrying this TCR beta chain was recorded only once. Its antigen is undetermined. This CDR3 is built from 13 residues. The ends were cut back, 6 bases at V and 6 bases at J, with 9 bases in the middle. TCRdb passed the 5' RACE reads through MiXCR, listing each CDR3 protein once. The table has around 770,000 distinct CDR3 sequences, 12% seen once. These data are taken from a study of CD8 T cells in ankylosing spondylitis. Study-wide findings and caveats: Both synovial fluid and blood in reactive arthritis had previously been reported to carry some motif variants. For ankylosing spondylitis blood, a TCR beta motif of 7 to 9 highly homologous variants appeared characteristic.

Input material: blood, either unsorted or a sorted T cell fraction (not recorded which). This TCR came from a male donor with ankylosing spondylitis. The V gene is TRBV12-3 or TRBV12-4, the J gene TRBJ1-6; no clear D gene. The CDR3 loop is CASSPLFNSPLHF. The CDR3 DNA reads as TGTGCCAGCAGCCCCCTCTTTAATTCACCCCTCCACTTT.